A selection of T cell receptor beta chains follows, all from one sample in a study of T cells after yellow fever vaccination. TCRdb reprocessed the 5' RACE reads with MiXCR, giving one entry per CDR3 protein. The repertoire includes a few hundred thousand distinct CDR3 sequences, roughly 4% of them detected once, and 20% to 30% sits in the top ten. The sequences come from PBMCs, collected on the day of the yellow fever booster vaccination. All receptors come from a man aged 18 to 30 who received the YFV17D yellow fever vaccine. Each CDR3 is given with its conserved first and last residue. The order of the fields is V gene, J gene, D gene, CDR3 protein. D genes are given only for firm matches.

TRBV27	TRBJ1-1	-	CASSRLGTGNTEAFF
TRBV6-5	TRBJ2-6	TRBD1	CASRRQGGRANVLTF
TRBV6-5	TRBJ2-7	-	CASTSGFYEQYF
TRBV5-4	TRBJ2-5	-	CASSTQLGRREETQYF
TRBV4-1	TRBJ2-6	TRBD1	CASSFRQGRSGANVLTF
TRBV10-3	TRBJ2-3	-	CANRYRDTDTQYF
TRBV7-2	TRBJ2-2	-	CASPPRGAGTGELFF
TRBV20-1	TRBJ1-1	-	CSAWSSGHPNTEAFF
TRBV20-1	TRBJ1-4	TRBD1	CSAGFGTGVEKLFF
TRBV20-1	TRBJ1-2	TRBD1	CTGTGGDYGYTF
TRBV5-4	TRBJ1-3	TRBD1	CASSPDRGSNTIYF
TRBV6-6	TRBJ1-1	-	CASSEGRPAFF
TRBV7-6	TRBJ2-1	TRBD1	CASSIQGTANEQFF
TRBV5-1	TRBJ1-1	-	CASSLAGNTEAFF
TRBV5-8	TRBJ2-5	-	CASDNRGLQETQYF
TRBV4-1	TRBJ2-7	-	CASSQGRERAYAYEQYF
TRBV18	TRBJ2-5	-	CASSPLAMAYTGEETQYF
TRBV5-1	TRBJ1-4	TRBD1	CASSLTGPFNEKLFF
TRBV6-5	TRBJ2-7	-	CASRTTDRRWEQYF
TRBV4-3	TRBJ2-3	-	CASSQADLRGDTQYF
TRBV6-9	TRBJ1-1	-	CASSYSLRDSEAFF
TRBV10-2	TRBJ1-1	-	CASGPGNTEAFF
TRBV11-2	TRBJ2-2	-	CASSLFYSTGELFF
TRBV10-2	TRBJ1-6	-	CASSETTNSPLHF